One sample yielded the 22 T cell receptor beta chains listed below, sequenced in a study of blood T cell repertoires in COVID-19. Profiling relied on immunoSEQ multiplex PCR, and the TCRdb table lists in-frame clones only, not all of them. The repertoire holds about 110,000 clones, with approximately 80% as singletons. The sample comprised peripheral blood. These receptors originate from a woman aged 70-85 years with acute or convalescent COVID-19.

The V and J genes are TRBV29-1 and TRBJ2-7, with 7 bases fitting TRBD1. Per the germline V gene, CDR1 is SQVTM and CDR2 is ANQGSEA. The CDR3 has 16 amino acids. J was trimmed by 3 bases and V by 4 bases; bases with no gene match: 15. CDR3 protein: CSVGPSSTGEYYEQYF. CDR3 DNA: TGCAGCGTTGGCCCATCATCCACAGGGGAATACTACGAGCAGTACTTC.

The CDR3 coding sequence is TGCGCCAGCAGCAACGTGGGGGGATCTGGAAACACCATATATTTT. Residues: CASSNVGGSGNTIYF. This rearrangement joins TRBV4-1 to TRBJ1-3; D possibly corresponds to TRBD1 (5 bases). CDR1 is MGHRA and CDR2 is YSYEKL in the germline V gene. The CDR3 length is 15 residues. The V end was cut by 5 bases, the J end by 1 base, with 12 bases between.

V and J are TRBV11-2 and TRBJ1-2, with 9 bases fitting TRBD1. V lost 0 bases, J lost 6 bases, and 8 bases stayed unmatched. CDR3 length equals 16 residues. CDR1 and CDR2 from the germline V gene are SGHAT and FQNNGV. CDR3 DNA: TGTGCCAGCAGCTTAGACTACAGGGGGCGCCGGGATGGCTACACCTTC. As protein: CASSLDYRGRRDGYTF.

The chain is built from TRBV7-9 and TRBJ1-5; D ambiguous. The V end was cut by 6 bases, the J end by 9 bases, with 15 bases between. The germline V gene encodes CDR1 SEHNR and CDR2 FQNEAQ (reference sequence). The CDR3 runs to 13 residues. Here the CDR3 reads CASSSENLSPQHF. Here the CDR3 DNA reads TGTGCCAGCAGTTCGGAGAATTTGTCGCCCCAGCATTTT.

The rearrangement joins TRBV5-1 to TRBJ1-1; D remains ambiguous. The V end was cut by 0 bases, the J end by 4 bases, with 10 bases between. The germline V gene has CDR1 SGHRS and CDR2 YFSETQ. This CDR3 is 14 amino acids long. The CDR3 sequence: CASSLEGGPTEAFF. The CDR3 DNA is TGCGCCAGCAGCTTGGAGGGAGGGCCCACTGAAGCTTTCTTT.

The rearrangement links TRBV5-6 to TRBJ2-2; D perhaps matches TRBD1 (5 bases). In germline, CDR1 is SGHDT, CDR2 YYEEEE. V lost 3 bases, J lost 1 base, and 7 bases lay in between. CDR3 length: 14 amino acids. The chain's CDR3 is CASSSGQNTGELFF. As DNA, the CDR3 is TGTGCCAGCAGCTCTGGACAGAACACCGGGGAGCTGTTTTTT.

The chain joins TRBV12-3 or TRBV12-4 to TRBJ2-2; weak D call: TRBD1 (6 bases). V lost 8 bases and J lost 5, with 9 bases in between. The CDR3 consists of 12 residues. As DNA, the CDR3 is TGTGCCAGCCTCCAGGGGACCGGGGAGCTGTTTTTT. Amino acids: CASLQGTGELFF.

This clone has a single count. The gene calls are TRBV10-3 and TRBJ2-7; 9 bases are a match to TRBD2. Germline CDR1 and CDR2: ENHRY and SYGVKD. V dropped 3 bases and J dropped 4; count of bases not matched to a gene: 4. The CDR3 is 14 amino acids. The CDR3, as DNA: TGTGCCATCAGTGAAGGTAGCGGGAGATACGAGCAGTACTTC. Translation: CAISEGSGRYEQYF.

The V call is TRBV28, the J call TRBJ1-2; a possible D gene is TRBD1 (6 bases). CDR3 length equals 13 residues. V was shortened by 1 base and J by 9 bases, with 12 bases between the two germline ends. Germline CDR1 reads MDHEN; CDR2 reads SYDVKM. In DNA, the CDR3 is TGTGCCAGCAGTTTATATCCGGACAGAAGCTACACCTTC. Amino acid sequence: CASSLYPDRSYTF.

The chain uses TRBV15 and TRBJ1-6; 9 bases map to TRBD1. V was pared by 6 bases and J by 10 bases, with 4 bases of the junction left unmatched. The CDR3 has 13 residues. Germline V gene lookup returns CDR1 LNHNV and CDR2 YYDKDF (reference sequence). CDR3 protein: CATRDRGSSPLHF. DNA for the CDR3: TGTGCCACCAGGGACAGGGGATCCTCACCCCTCCACTTT.

The J gene is TRBJ2-7, the V gene TRBV6-4, with 10 bases that match TRBD2. Germline CDR1 MRHNA, CDR2 SNTAGT. V was clipped by 5 bases and J by 2 bases; unmatched bases: 6. The CDR3 runs to 15 residues. CDR3 DNA sequence: TGTGCCAGCAGTCTAGCAGCGGGAGGGCCCTACGAGCAGTACTTC. Protein: CASSLAAGGPYEQYF.

Here the CDR3 DNA reads TGTGCCAGTGACAAAGGCGGCGGGGGGGCCGCTTTAGAGACCCAGTACTTC. Protein: CASDKGGGGAALETQYF. The chain is built from TRBV19 and TRBJ2-5; 9 bases line up with TRBD2. Looked up from germline, CDR1 is LNHDA and CDR2 is SQIVND (reference sequence). The CDR3 extends over 17 amino acids. The ends lost 8 bases at V and 4 bases at J; junction bases unmatched: 17. Full variable domain (rest looked up from reference TRBV19 and TRBJ2-5): DGGITQSPKYLFRKEGQNVTLSCEQNLNHDAMYWYRQDPGQGLRLIYYSQIVNDFQKGDIAEGYSVSREKKESFPLTVTSAQKNPTAFYLCASDKGGGGAALETQYFGPGTRLLVL.

This clone was seen once. The chain uses TRBV5-6 and TRBJ2-3; 11 bases fit TRBD2. After removal of 3 bases from V and 5 bases from J, the junction contained 8 bases not matched to a gene. The CDR3 has 16 residues. Germline V gene sequence: CDR1 SGHDT, CDR2 YYEEEE. The CDR3 nucleotides are TGTGCCAGCAGCTCTTTAGCGGGGGGGCCGCAAGATACGCAGTATTTT. Its translation is CASSSLAGGPQDTQYF.

The V call is TRBV24-1, the J call TRBJ2-1; the match to TRBD2 covers 8 bases. Germline CDR1 and CDR2: KGHDR and SFDVKD. The J segment lost 8 bases and the V segment lost 4 bases, leaving 12 bases of the junction unmatched. CDR3 length equals 16 residues. CDR3 region: CATSEASGPPDDEQFF. The CDR3 region has the DNA TGTGCCACCAGTGAAGCTAGCGGGCCCCCTGACGATGAGCAGTTCTTC.

The table lists this clone with a few counts. The rearrangement uses TRBV6-5 and TRBJ1-1; no definite D call. Germline V gene sequence: CDR1 MNHEY, CDR2 SVGAGI. V dropped 7 bases and J dropped 1 base, with 16 bases sitting between them. There are 15 residues in the CDR3. The CDR3 coding sequence is TGTGCCAGCAATAGGAAGGCGGATCCGAACACTGAAGCTTTCTTT. As protein: CASNRKADPNTEAFF.

The CDR3 sequence: CASSQGGQQGRNTF. Written as DNA, the CDR3 is TGTGCCAGCAGCCAAGGGGGACAACAGGGAAGGAACACCTTC. The chain combines TRBV3-1 (or the pseudogene TRBV3-2) with TRBJ1-2; D may be TRBD1 (6 bases). Trimming removed 1 base at V and 12 bases at J, with 18 bases between. There are 14 residues in the CDR3. Germline lookup yields CDR1 LGHDT and CDR2 YNNKEL (reference sequence).

This sequence joins TRBV5-1 and TRBJ2-2, with D uncertain. The germline V gene encodes CDR1 SGHRS and CDR2 YFSETQ. The CDR3 spans 13 residues. Trimming cost V 5 bases and J 5 bases, with 10 bases left between them. CDR3 region: CASRLLPTGELFF. The CDR3 DNA follows: TGCGCCAGCAGACTACTACCAACCGGGGAGCTGTTTTTT.

In this sample, this clone turned up a few times. The chain couples TRBV5-6 to TRBJ1-2, with 11 bases identical to TRBD1. The CDR3 covers 14 residues. CDR1 SGHDT and CDR2 YYEEEE come from the germline V gene. V was pared by 4 bases and J by 7 bases, with 6 bases of the junction left unmatched. The CDR3 DNA follows: TGTGCCAGCAGCGCTGGGACAGGGGGATTTGGCTACACCTTC. Translating it yields CASSAGTGGFGYTF.

V and J are TRBV27 and TRBJ2-7; 9 bases are shared with TRBD2. J lost 3 bases, V lost 4 bases, and 10 bases had no gene match. Germline V lookup: CDR1 MNHEY, CDR2 SMNVEV (reference sequence). This CDR3 is built from 16 residues. The CDR3 loop is CASSSLAGRGVYEQYF. The CDR3 nucleotides are TGTGCCAGCAGTTCGCTAGCGGGACGGGGAGTCTACGAGCAGTACTTC.

The rearrangement links TRBV4-3 to TRBJ2-3, with D tentatively TRBD2 (5 bases). V lost 2 bases and J 1 base, leaving 7 bases between the germline ends. The CDR3 is 14 amino acids. Germline loops: CDR1 LGHNA, CDR2 YSLEER. CDR3 loop: CASSQPGGTDTQYF. The CDR3 coding sequence is TGCGCCAGCAGCCAACCCGGGGGCACAGATACGCAGTATTTT.

V and J are TRBV7-6 and TRBJ1-1, with D perhaps TRBD1 (6 bases). This CDR3 is 15 amino acids long. Germline CDR1 reads SGHVS; CDR2 reads FNYEAQ. V was trimmed by 4 bases and J by 1 base, leaving 13 bases between them. The CDR3 loop reads CASSSTGRGNTEAFF. CDR3 coding DNA: TGTGCCAGCAGCTCCACAGGGAGGGGGAACACTGAAGCTTTCTTT.

The chain links TRBV10-3 to TRBJ1-6; tentative D call: TRBD1 (6 bases). The germline V gene has CDR1 ENHRY and CDR2 SYGVKD. The CDR3 contains 14 residues. The V end lost 4 bases, the J end lost 5 bases, and 9 bases lay between the germline ends. This CDR3 reads CAISAPGDNSPLHF. The CDR3 DNA reads as TGTGCCATCAGTGCCCCAGGGGATAATTCACCCCTCCACTTT.